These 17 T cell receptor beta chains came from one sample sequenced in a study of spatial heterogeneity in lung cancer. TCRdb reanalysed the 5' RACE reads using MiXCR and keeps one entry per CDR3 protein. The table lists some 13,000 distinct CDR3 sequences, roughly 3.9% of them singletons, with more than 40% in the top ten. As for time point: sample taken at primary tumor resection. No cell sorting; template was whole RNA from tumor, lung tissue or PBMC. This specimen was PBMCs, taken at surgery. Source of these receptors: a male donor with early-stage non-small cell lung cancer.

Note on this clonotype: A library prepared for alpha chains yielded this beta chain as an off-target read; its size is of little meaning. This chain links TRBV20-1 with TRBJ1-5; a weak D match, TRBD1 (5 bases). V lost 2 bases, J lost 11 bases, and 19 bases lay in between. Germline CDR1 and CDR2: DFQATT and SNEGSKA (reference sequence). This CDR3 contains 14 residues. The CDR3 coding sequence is TGCAGTGCTAGACCCCGGGGGGAGGGTAGGACCCAGCATTTT. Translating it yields CSARPRGEGRTQHF.

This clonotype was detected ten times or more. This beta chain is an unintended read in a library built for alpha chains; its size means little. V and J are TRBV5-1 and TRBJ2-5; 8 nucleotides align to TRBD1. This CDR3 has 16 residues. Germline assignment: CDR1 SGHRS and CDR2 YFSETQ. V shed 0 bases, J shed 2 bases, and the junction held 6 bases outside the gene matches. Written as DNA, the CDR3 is TGCGCCAGCAGCTTGGGGCCAGGGGGCCCACAAGAGACCCAGTACTTC. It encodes CASSLGPGGPQETQYF.

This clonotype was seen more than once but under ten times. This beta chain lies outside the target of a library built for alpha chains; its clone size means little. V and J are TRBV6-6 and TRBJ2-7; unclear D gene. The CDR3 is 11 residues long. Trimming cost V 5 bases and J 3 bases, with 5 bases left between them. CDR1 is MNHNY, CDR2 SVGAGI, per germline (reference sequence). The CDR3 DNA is TGTGCCAGCAGTCGCAACTACGAGCAGTACTTC. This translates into CASSRNYEQYF.

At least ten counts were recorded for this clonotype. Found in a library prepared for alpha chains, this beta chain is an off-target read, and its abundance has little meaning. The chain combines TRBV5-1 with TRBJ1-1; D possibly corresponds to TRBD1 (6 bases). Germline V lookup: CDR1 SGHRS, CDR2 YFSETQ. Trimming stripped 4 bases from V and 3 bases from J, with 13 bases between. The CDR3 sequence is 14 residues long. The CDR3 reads CASSPQGGDTEAFF. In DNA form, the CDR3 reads TGCGCCAGCAGCCCACAGGGAGGGGACACTGAAGCTTTCTTT. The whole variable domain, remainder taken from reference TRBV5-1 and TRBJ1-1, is KAGVTQTPRYLIKTRGQQVTLSCSPISGHRSVSWYQQTPGQGLQFLFEYFSETQRNKGNFPGRFSGRQFSNSRSEMNVSTLELGDSALYLCASSPQGGDTEAFFGQGTRLTVV.

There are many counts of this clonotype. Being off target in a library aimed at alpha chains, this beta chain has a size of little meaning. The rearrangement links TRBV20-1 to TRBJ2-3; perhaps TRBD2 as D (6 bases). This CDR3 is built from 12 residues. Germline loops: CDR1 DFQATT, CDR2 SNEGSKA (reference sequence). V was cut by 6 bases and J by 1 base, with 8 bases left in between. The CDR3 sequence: CSAGGGTDTQYF. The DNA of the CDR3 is TGCAGTGCCGGGGGAGGCACAGATACGCAGTATTTT.

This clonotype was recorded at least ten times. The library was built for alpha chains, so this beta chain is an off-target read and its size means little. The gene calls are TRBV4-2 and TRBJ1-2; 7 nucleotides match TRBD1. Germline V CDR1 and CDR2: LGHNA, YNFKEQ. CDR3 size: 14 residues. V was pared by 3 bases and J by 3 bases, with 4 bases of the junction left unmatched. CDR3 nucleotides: TGTGCCAGCAGCCATGACAGGGCGGACTATGGCTACACCTTC. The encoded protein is CASSHDRADYGYTF.

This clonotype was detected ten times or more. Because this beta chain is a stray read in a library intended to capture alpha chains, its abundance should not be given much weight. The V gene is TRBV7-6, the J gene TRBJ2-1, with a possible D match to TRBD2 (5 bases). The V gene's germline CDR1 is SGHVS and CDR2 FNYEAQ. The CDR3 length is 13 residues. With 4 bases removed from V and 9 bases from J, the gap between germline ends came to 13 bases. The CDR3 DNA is TGTGCCAGCAGCTCCCAACTAGGAGGTGAGCAGTTCTTC. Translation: CASSSQLGGEQFF. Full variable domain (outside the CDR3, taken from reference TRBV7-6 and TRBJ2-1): GAGVSQSPRYKVTKRGQDVALRCDPISGHVSLYWYRQALGQGPEFLTYFNYEAQQDKSGLPNDRFSAERPEGSISTLTIQRTEQRDSAMYRCASSSQLGGEQFFGPGTRLTVL.

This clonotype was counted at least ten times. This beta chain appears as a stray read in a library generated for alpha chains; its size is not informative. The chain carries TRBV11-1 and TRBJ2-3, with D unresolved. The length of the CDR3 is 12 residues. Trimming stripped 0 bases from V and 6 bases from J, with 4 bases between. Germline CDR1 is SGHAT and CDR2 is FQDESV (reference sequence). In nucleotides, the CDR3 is TGTGCCAGCAGCTTAGCAGTGGATACGCAGTATTTT. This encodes CASSLAVDTQYF.

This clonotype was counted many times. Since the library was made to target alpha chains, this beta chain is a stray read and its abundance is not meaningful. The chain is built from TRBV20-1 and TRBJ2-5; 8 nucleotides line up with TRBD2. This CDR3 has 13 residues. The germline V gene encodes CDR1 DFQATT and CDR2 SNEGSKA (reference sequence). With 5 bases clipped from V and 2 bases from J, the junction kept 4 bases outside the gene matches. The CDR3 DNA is TGCAGTGCTGGCGGGACTAGACAAGAGACCCAGTACTTC. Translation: CSAGGTRQETQYF.

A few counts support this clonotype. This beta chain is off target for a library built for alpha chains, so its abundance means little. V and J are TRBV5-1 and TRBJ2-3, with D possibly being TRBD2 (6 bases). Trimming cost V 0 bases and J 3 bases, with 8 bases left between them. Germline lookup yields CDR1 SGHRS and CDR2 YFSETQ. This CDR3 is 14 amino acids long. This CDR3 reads CASSLVGRTDTQYF. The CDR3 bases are TGCGCCAGCAGCTTGGTCGGGAGAACAGATACGCAGTATTTT. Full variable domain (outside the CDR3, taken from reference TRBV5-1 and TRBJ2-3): KAGVTQTPRYLIKTRGQQVTLSCSPISGHRSVSWYQQTPGQGLQFLFEYFSETQRNKGNFPGRFSGRQFSNSRSEMNVSTLELGDSALYLCASSLVGRTDTQYFGPGTRLTVL.

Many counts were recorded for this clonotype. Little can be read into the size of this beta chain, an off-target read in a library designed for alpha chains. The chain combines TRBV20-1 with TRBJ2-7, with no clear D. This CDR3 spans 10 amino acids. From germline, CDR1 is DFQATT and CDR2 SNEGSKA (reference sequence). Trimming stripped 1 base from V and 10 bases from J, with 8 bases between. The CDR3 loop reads CSARGGKQYF. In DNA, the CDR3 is TGCAGTGCTAGAGGGGGAAAACAGTACTTC.

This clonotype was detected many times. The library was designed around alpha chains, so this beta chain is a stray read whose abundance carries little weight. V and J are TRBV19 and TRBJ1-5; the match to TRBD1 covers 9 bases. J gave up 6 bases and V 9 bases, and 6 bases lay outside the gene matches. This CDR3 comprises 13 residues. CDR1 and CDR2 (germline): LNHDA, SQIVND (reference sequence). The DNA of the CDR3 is TGTGCCAGCCGGGACAGGGAGCTTCAGCCCCAGCATTTT. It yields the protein CASRDRELQPQHF.

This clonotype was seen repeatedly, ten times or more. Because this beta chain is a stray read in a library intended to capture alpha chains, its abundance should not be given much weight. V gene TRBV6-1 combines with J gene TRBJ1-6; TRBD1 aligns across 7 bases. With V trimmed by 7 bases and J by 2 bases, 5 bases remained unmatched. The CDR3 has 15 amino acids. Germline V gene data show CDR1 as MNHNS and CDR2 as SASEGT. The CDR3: CASTPGQTYNSPLHF. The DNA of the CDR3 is TGTGCCAGCACACCGGGACAGACCTATAATTCACCCCTCCACTTT.

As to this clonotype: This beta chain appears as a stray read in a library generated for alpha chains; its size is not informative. This CDR3 reads CASSPTTGGETQYF. In nucleotides, the CDR3 is TGTGCCAGCAGCCCGACAACCGGCGGGGAGACCCAGTACTTC. The rearrangement uses TRBV7-2 and TRBJ2-5; possible D gene TRBD2, 5 bases. With 5 bases removed from V and 5 bases from J, the gap between germline ends came to 15 bases. CDR1 SGHTA and CDR2 FQGNSA come from the germline V gene. CDR3 length: 14 residues. Full variable domain (missing parts from reference TRBV7-2 and TRBJ2-5): GAGVSQSPSNKVTEKGKDVELRCDPISGHTALYWYRQSLGQGLEFLIYFQGNSAPDKSGLPSDRFSAERTGGSVSTLTIQRTQQEDSAVYLCASSPTTGGETQYFGPGTRLLVL.

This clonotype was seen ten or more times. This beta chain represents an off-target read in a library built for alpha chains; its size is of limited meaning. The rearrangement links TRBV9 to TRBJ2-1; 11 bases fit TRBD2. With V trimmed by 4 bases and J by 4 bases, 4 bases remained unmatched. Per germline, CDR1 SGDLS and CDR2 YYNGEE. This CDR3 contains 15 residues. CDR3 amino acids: CASSTRLAGYNEQFF. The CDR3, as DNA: TGTGCCAGCAGCACCCGACTAGCGGGGTACAATGAGCAGTTCTTC.

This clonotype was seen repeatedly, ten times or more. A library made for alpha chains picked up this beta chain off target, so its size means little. The CDR3 DNA follows: TGTGCCAGCATCGTCCCGGGACTAGCGGGAGACACCTACGAGCAGTACTTC. Its protein product is CASIVPGLAGDTYEQYF. The V and J genes are TRBV21-1 and TRBJ2-7; TRBD2, the table's D call, was not compared with the DNA. TRBV21-1 is marked as a pseudogene. CDR3 size: 17 residues.

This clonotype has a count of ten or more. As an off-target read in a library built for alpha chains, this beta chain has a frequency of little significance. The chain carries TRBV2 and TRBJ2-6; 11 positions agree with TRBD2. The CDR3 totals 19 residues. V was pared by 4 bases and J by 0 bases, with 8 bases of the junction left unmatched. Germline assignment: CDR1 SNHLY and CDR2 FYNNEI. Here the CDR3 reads CASSVPRGLADSGANVLTF. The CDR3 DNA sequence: TGTGCCAGCAGTGTGCCCCGGGGACTAGCGGACTCTGGGGCCAACGTCCTGACTTTC.